The 29 T cell receptor beta chains listed next were all sequenced from one sample in a study of identical twins. Using its own MiXCR run on the 5' RACE reads, TCRdb lists one record per CDR3 protein. The table includes some 570,000 distinct CDR3 sequences, 20% to 25% detected once. These data were also filed under a second study, of yellow fever vaccine responses in identical twins.

The sequenced material came from CD4+ T cells sorted from blood. Receptors originate from a woman aged 18 to 35 in good health.

This chain uses TRBV28 with TRBJ2-7; D not resolved. V was cut by 6 bases and J by 2 bases, with 8 bases left in between. The CDR3 sequence is 12 residues long. From germline, CDR1 is MDHEN and CDR2 SYDVKM. The CDR3 DNA follows: TGTGCCAGCAGGGGGATAGCCTACGAGCAGTACTTC. Translating it yields CASRGIAYEQYF.

This clonotype came up a few times. The chain recombines TRBV15 with TRBJ2-7, with D perhaps matching TRBD1 or TRBD2 (6 bases each). V was cut by 1 base and J by 6 bases, with 16 bases left in between. Germline CDR1 LNHNV, CDR2 YYDKDF (reference sequence). The CDR3 is 15 amino acids. DNA of the CDR3: TGTGCCACCAGCAGAGCTTTCGGAGGGGGTGCCGAGCAGTACTTC. Translation: CATSRAFGGGAEQYF.

The CDR3 sequence: CASSDWTGLGYTF. The CDR3 DNA sequence: TGTGCCAGCAGTGATTGGACAGGGCTCGGCTACACCTTC. This chain connects TRBV2 to TRBJ1-2, with TRBD1 matching 8 bases. The CDR3 is made up of 13 amino acids. J gave up 8 bases and V 3 bases, and 5 bases lay outside the gene matches. Germline V gene lookup returns CDR1 SNHLY and CDR2 FYNNEI. The complete variable domain, with remaining parts taken from reference TRBV2 and TRBJ1-2, reads EPEVTQTPSHQVTQMGQEVILRCVPISNHLYFYWYRQILGQKVEFLVSFYNNEISEKSEIFDDQFSVERPDGSNFTLKIRSTKLEDSAMYFCASSDWTGLGYTFGSGTRLTVV.

This clonotype has only a few counts. This chain joins TRBV20-1 and TRBJ2-1; perhaps TRBD2 as D (5 bases). Trimming removed 5 bases at V and 2 bases at J, with 10 bases between. This CDR3 has 13 amino acids. Germline CDR1 DFQATT, CDR2 SNEGSKA (reference sequence). The CDR3 here is CSAPQRTYNEQFF. In DNA form, the CDR3 reads TGCAGTGCTCCCCAGCGGACCTACAATGAGCAGTTCTTC.

This clonotype was detected a few times. The V gene is TRBV20-1, the J gene TRBJ2-3; D may be TRBD2 (6 bases). CDR1 is DFQATT and CDR2 is SNEGSKA in the germline V gene (reference sequence). The V end was cut by 3 bases, the J end by 4 bases, with 14 bases between. The CDR3 length is 14 residues. CDR3 amino acids: CSASETSGPDTQYF. DNA for the CDR3: TGCAGTGCTAGTGAGACTAGTGGCCCAGATACGCAGTATTTT.

This clonotype was found a few times. The rearrangement links TRBV7-9 to TRBJ2-5; D possibly matches TRBD1 or TRBD2 (7 bases each). V lost 3 bases and J lost 5, with 19 bases in between. The length of the CDR3 is 16 residues. Germline values: CDR1 SEHNR, CDR2 FQNEAQ (reference sequence). The CDR3 region has the DNA TGTGCCAGCAGCTTCAGGGGGGGAGTAATCGGGGAGACCCAGTACTTC. Protein sequence: CASSFRGGVIGETQYF.

The chain is built from TRBV3-1 and TRBJ1-1; unclear D gene. Trimming shortened V by 0 bases and J by 8 bases, and 16 bases separated the two germline ends. The germline V gene encodes CDR1 LGHDT and CDR2 YNNKEL (reference sequence). This CDR3 comprises 15 residues. The CDR3 sequence is CASSQDPSSPREAFF. CDR3 nucleotide sequence: TGTGCCAGCAGCCAAGATCCGTCATCCCCCCGGGAAGCTTTCTTT.

This clonotype was seen a few times. The V gene is TRBV21-1, the J gene TRBJ2-5. TRBV21-1 is given as a pseudogene. The CDR3 has 13 residues. The DNA for the CDR3 is TGTGCCAGCAGCCCCTACTGTAGGAAGACCCAGTACTTC. Protein: CASSPYCRKTQYF.

The chain has TRBV7-2 and TRBJ1-1, with 7 bases identical to TRBD1. The germline V gene has CDR1 SGHTA and CDR2 FQGNSA. The CDR3 spans 14 residues. J gave up 6 bases and V 5 bases, and 9 bases lay outside the gene matches. In DNA form, the CDR3 reads TGTGCCAGCAGCCCCAGCCAACAGGGGTCTGAAGCTTTCTTT. This codes for CASSPSQQGSEAFF. Supplemented by reference TRBV7-2 and TRBJ1-1, the full variable domain reads GAGVSQSPSNKVTEKGKDVELRCDPISGHTALYWYRQSLGQGLEFLIYFQGNSAPDKSGLPSDRFSAERTGGSVSTLTIQRTQQEDSAVYLCASSPSQQGSEAFFGQGTRLTVV.

The sample holds a few counts of this clonotype. The CDR3 nucleotides are TGTGCCAGCAGCACCTGGGACAGGGGCTATGGCTACACCTTC. This sequence encodes CASSTWDRGYGYTF. The chain joins TRBV11-1 to TRBJ1-2; TRBD1 aligns across 10 bases. Per the germline V gene, CDR1 is SGHAT and CDR2 is FQDESV (reference sequence). The CDR3 is 14 residues long. V dropped 5 bases and J dropped 4; count of bases not matched to a gene: 4.

The chain links TRBV7-9 to TRBJ2-7; D is perhaps TRBD2 (6 bases). Germline values: CDR1 SEHNR, CDR2 FQNEAQ (reference sequence). V was shortened by 5 bases and J by 3 bases, with 11 bases between the two germline ends. CDR3 size: 13 residues. In DNA, the CDR3 is TGTGCCAGCAGCCCCACTAGCCGCTACGAGCAGTACGTC. Protein sequence: CASSPTSRYEQYV.

Only a few counts were recorded for this clonotype. V gene TRBV20-1 combines with J gene TRBJ1-1; 7 positions match TRBD1. V trimming: 0 bases; J trimming: 4 bases; junction bases outside the gene matches: 8. CDR1 is DFQATT, CDR2 SNEGSKA, per germline (reference sequence). CDR3 size: 15 residues. CDR3 in amino acids: CSARDPRQGGTEAFF. DNA of the CDR3: TGCAGTGCTAGAGATCCTAGACAGGGTGGCACTGAAGCTTTCTTT.

This clonotype was seen only a few times. V usage is TRBV14 and J usage is TRBJ2-2, with TRBD1 as a possible D gene (7 bases). Per germline, CDR1 SGHDN and CDR2 FVKESK. V lost 7 bases and J lost 4, with 16 bases in between. The CDR3 loop spans 15 amino acids. CDR3 DNA sequence: TGTGCCAGCACGACAACTCAGGGGGGCACCGGGGAGCTGTTTTTT. It yields the protein CASTTTQGGTGELFF.

This clonotype turned up a few times. The J gene is TRBJ2-3, the V gene TRBV29-1; TRBD2 is a possible D gene (5 bases). Deletions cut 0 bases from V and 2 bases from J, with 18 bases between. This CDR3 region has 17 residues. The germline CDR1 and CDR2 sequences are SQVTM and ANQGSEA. The CDR3 loop reads CSVEDRGLVLNTDTQYF. CDR3 nucleotide sequence: TGCAGCGTTGAAGATCGGGGATTAGTACTTAACACAGATACGCAGTATTTT.

In this sample, this clonotype turned up a few times. The rearrangement uses TRBV27 and TRBJ2-7, with 7 positions matching TRBD1. Germline CDR1 reads MNHEY; CDR2 reads SMNVEV (reference sequence). This CDR3 contains 14 residues. V lost 5 bases, J lost 5 bases, and 9 bases stayed unmatched. CDR3 coding DNA: TGTGCCAGCAGTGCGAGGGGGCGCGGCCACGAGCAGTACGTC. It codes for CASSARGRGHEQYV.

The chain combines TRBV3-1 with TRBJ2-1, with 9 bases fitting TRBD2. Germline CDR1 reads LGHDT; CDR2 reads YNNKEL (reference sequence). J was trimmed by 0 bases and V by 6 bases; bases with no gene match: 9. The CDR3 is made up of 17 amino acids. The CDR3, as DNA: TGTGCCAGCAGGGGTAGCGGGAGCCAAAGCTCCTACAATGAGCAGTTCTTC. It yields the protein CASRGSGSQSSYNEQFF.

The rearrangement links TRBV20-1 to TRBJ2-7, with 11 positions matching TRBD2. Trimming removed 0 bases from V and 0 bases from J; junction bases left unmatched: 19. CDR1 is DFQATT, CDR2 SNEGSKA, per germline (reference sequence). There are 21 residues in the CDR3. For the CDR3, the DNA is TGCAGTGCTAGAGAGAGCCTAGCACCGGGACTAGCGGATATTCACTCCTACGAGCAGTACTTC. It translates to CSARESLAPGLADIHSYEQYF.

The rearrangement joins TRBV12-3 or TRBV12-4 to TRBJ1-1; weak D call: TRBD1 (6 bases). The CDR3 loop spans 15 amino acids. Trimming took off 6 bases at V and 5 bases at J, with 19 bases between the two ends. The CDR3 here is CASSLGGAGKTEAFF. CDR3 sequence (DNA): TGTGCCAGCAGCCTGGGGGGGGCAGGGAAGACTGAAGCTTTCTTT.

The gene calls are TRBV7-6 and TRBJ2-1; 9 bases agree with TRBD2. CDR3 length equals 15 residues. Per germline, CDR1 SGHVS and CDR2 FNYEAQ. The V gene end was trimmed by 6 bases and the J gene end by 7 bases; junction bases not matched to a gene: 10. The CDR3 region is CASSRGAGGPNEQFF. The CDR3 nucleotides read TGTGCCAGCAGTCGCGGGGCGGGGGGGCCAAATGAGCAGTTCTTC.

The V call is TRBV5-4, the J call TRBJ2-7; 8 positions match TRBD1. V shed 4 bases, J shed 5 bases, and the junction held 5 bases outside the gene matches. The CDR3 runs 13 residues. Germline V lookup: CDR1 SGHNT, CDR2 YYREEE (reference sequence). Here the CDR3 reads CASSKDRVDEQYF. In DNA form, the CDR3 reads TGTGCCAGCAGCAAGGACAGGGTGGACGAGCAGTACTTC.

This clonotype has at least ten counts. The V call is TRBV7-2, the J call TRBJ2-3; D is uncertain. Per germline, CDR1 SGHTA and CDR2 FQGNSA. The germline V and J ends were trimmed by 5 bases and 2 bases, with 8 bases remaining between them. The CDR3 has 13 residues. CDR3 DNA: TGTGCCAGCAGCCTACAAATCACAGATACGCAGTATTTT. This codes for CASSLQITDTQYF.

A few counts support this clonotype. The chain uses TRBV12-5 and TRBJ2-3, with 9 nucleotides matching TRBD2. CDR1 and CDR2 (germline): LGHNT, FRNRAP. The CDR3 is 20 amino acids. The V and J ends lost 0 bases and 4 bases, in that order; junction bases with no gene match: 17. The CDR3 DNA reads as TGTGCTAGTGGTTTGGTACGAGGGGTTAGCGGGAGATTCGGGCCAGATACGCAGTATTTT. Its protein is CASGLVRGVSGRFGPDTQYF.

This clonotype has more than one count but fewer than ten. The rearrangement links TRBV11-3 to TRBJ1-1; 7 bases match TRBD1. Per germline, CDR1 SGHNT and CDR2 YENEEA. This CDR3 contains 13 residues. The J segment lost 6 bases and the V segment lost 3 bases, leaving 4 bases of the junction unmatched. CDR3 protein: CASSLEGAAEAFF. The CDR3 DNA follows: TGTGCCAGCAGCTTGGAGGGGGCCGCTGAAGCTTTCTTT.

V and J are TRBV12-3 or TRBV12-4 and TRBJ1-4; TRBD1 matches 7 bases. The CDR3 length is 16 residues. Unmatched junction bases numbered 11, after V lost 6 bases and J lost 4 bases. The CDR3 sequence is CASRHSQGGGNEKLFF. For the CDR3, the DNA is TGTGCCAGCAGGCACAGTCAGGGGGGGGGTAATGAAAAACTGTTTTTT.

For the CDR3, the DNA is TGCAGCGTCGCTAGCGGGAGCGGCAGGACAGATACGCAGTATTTT. Translated: CSVASGSGRTDTQYF. This chain joins TRBV29-1 and TRBJ2-3, with TRBD2 matching over 10 bases. CDR1 is SQVTM, CDR2 ANQGSEA, per germline. Trimming at V came to 6 bases and at J to 3 bases, leaving 9 bases not matched to a gene. The CDR3 totals 15 residues.

This clonotype came up a few times. The chain couples TRBV10-3 to TRBJ1-2, with D possibly TRBD1 on 6 matching bases. V gave up 0 bases and J gave up 3 bases, with 14 bases separating them. CDR3 length: 16 amino acids. Looked up from germline, CDR1 is ENHRY and CDR2 is SYGVKD. The CDR3 protein is CAISESRQARYYGYTF. The CDR3 DNA is TGTGCCATCAGTGAGTCACGACAGGCTAGATACTATGGCTACACCTTC.

This clonotype was picked up a small number of times. CDR3 nucleotides: TGCAGCGCCTCAGGGGGCCGGGGGCAAGCTTTCTTT. It specifies CSASGGRGQAFF. The rearrangement joins TRBV29-1 to TRBJ1-1; 8 bases line up with TRBD1. Trimming took 7 bases from V and 9 from J; bases not matched to a gene: 10. This CDR3 region has 12 residues. Per germline, CDR1 SQVTM and CDR2 ANQGSEA. Using reference TRBV29-1 and TRBJ1-1 for the parts outside the CDR3, the full variable domain is SAVISQKPSRDICQRGTSLTIQCQVDSQVTMMFWYRQQPGQSLTLIATANQGSEATYESGFVIDKFPISRPNLTFSTLTVSNMSPEDSSIYLCSASGGRGQAFFGQGTRLTVV.

The chain combines TRBV20-1 with TRBJ2-1; 8 bases are a match to TRBD2. This CDR3 is 15 amino acids long. Germline V CDR1 and CDR2: DFQATT, SNEGSKA (reference sequence). V dropped 4 bases and J dropped 3; count of bases not matched to a gene: 8. For the CDR3, the DNA is TGCAGTGCTAAAACTAGCGGTGGAAGCTACAATGAGCAGTTCTTC. Amino acid sequence: CSAKTSGGSYNEQFF.

This clonotype came up a few times. The chain carries TRBV5-1 and TRBJ1-1; D ambiguous. V shed 3 bases and J shed 4 bases, with 13 bases lying between them. Germline V lookup: CDR1 SGHRS, CDR2 YFSETQ. The CDR3 is made up of 14 amino acids. The CDR3 loop reads CASSSGSFSTEAFF. The CDR3 nucleotides are TGCGCCAGCAGCTCGGGGAGCTTTAGCACTGAAGCTTTCTTT.